This T cell receptor beta chain is drawn from a study of blood T cells in healthy people across ages. Each sample gave at least 6 million isolated PBMCs. The CDR3 is made up of 19 amino acids. Alongside a J-beta primer mix, a sample-barcoded 5' primer served in a second PCR lasting about 7 to 12 cycles. TCRdb re-derived calls from the 5' RACE reads in MiXCR, one entry per CDR3 protein. The sample lists about 830,000 distinct CDR3 sequences, about 62% occurring once. The genes are TRBV21-1 and TRBJ1-5; the table's TRBD1 call for D was not verified on the DNA. TRBV21-1 corresponds to a pseudogene. The clonotype originates from a man aged 25 to 40 in good health. Sequenced sample: blood. CDR3 DNA: TGTGCCAGCAGCAAAGAAGGGACCGAGCCTTCCTACTCCAATCAGCCCCAGCATTTT. It is translated as CASSKEGTEPSYSNQPQHF.